This T cell receptor beta chain was obtained from a study of T cells in Graves' hyperthyroidism and ophthalmopathy. Regarding the study as a whole: From stable hyperthyroidism, ophthalmopathy was separated by a 13 V-J model.

RNA transcripts provided the source from which TCR beta CDR3 regions were amplified. RT-PCR in the first round (using the HTBI primer set) targeted the TCR CDR3. TCRdb re-analysed the multiplex PCR reads in MiXCR, keeping a single row per CDR3 protein. The sample has about 510,000 distinct CDR3 sequences; approximately 14% are singletons. This clonotype was recorded at least ten times. Its matching antigen is unknown. For Graves' hyperthyroidism to be stable, ophthalmopathy could not progress within 18 months. Thyroid ultrasound and orbital computed tomography, with clinical symptoms and serum thyroxine and TRAb, informed diagnoses. This CDR3 comprises 15 residues. The V and J ends lost 4 bases and 2 bases respectively, with 15 bases between them. Germline loops: CDR1 SGHTA, CDR2 FQGNSA.

This TCR was recovered from a middle-aged woman with Graves' hyperthyroidism. Sequenced material: blood. This chain connects TRBV7-2 to TRBJ2-7, with TRBD2 as a possible D gene (5 bases). The chain's CDR3 is CASSSLLASPYEQYF. For the CDR3, the DNA is TGTGCCAGCAGCTCTCTATTAGCGAGTCCCTACGAGCAGTACTTC.